This T cell receptor beta chain was obtained from a study of T cell repertoires in cytomegalovirus infection. One entry per CDR3 protein results from TCRdb running MiXCR on the reads. The data contain about 150,000 distinct CDR3 sequences, about a quarter of them singletons. Looked up from germline, CDR1 is SNHLY and CDR2 is FYNNEI. CDR3 size: 14 residues. The V and J ends lost 8 bases and 2 bases respectively, with 13 bases between them. The sequenced sample was PBMCs. The receptor comes from a human donor in good health (CMV status not recorded). Some clones in this sample may be carry-over from other donors' samples. This chain uses TRBV2 with TRBJ1-5; D is perhaps TRBD1 (6 bases). The CDR3 DNA reads TGTGCCAGCGGCAGGGGTATTCGCAATCAGCCCCAGCATTTT. Its translation is CASGRGIRNQPQHF.